This T cell receptor beta chain originates from a study of blood T cell repertoires in COVID-19. The wider study: Nucleic acid was either cDNA or gDNA, and it came from T cells, B-cell-depleted T cells, or PBMCs.

The cohort comprised adults aged 18 to 89 years residing in approximately 25 US areas. The CDR3 is made up of 14 amino acids. Trimming took 5 bases from V and 0 from J, leaving 10 bases between them. The germline V gene has CDR1 SEHNR and CDR2 FQNEAQ (reference sequence). In the authors' workflow: Reference gene primer amplification in the assay estimated nucleated cell counts. Using immunoSEQ multiplex PCR, the repertoire was profiled, and TCRdb retains in-frame clones only, with some absent. V and J calls and clone size are copied from that table; D and trimming were computed from the DNA. Among a few hundred thousand clones, 80% to 90% were seen once, and the ten largest hold approximately 1%. A note on this clone: The same CDR3 arises from other DNA sequences in this sample as well.

V gene TRBV7-9 combines with J gene TRBJ1-2, with D maybe TRBD1 (6 bases). This TCR was recovered from a young man who had recovered from COVID-19. The sample taken for sequencing was PBMCs or T cells enriched from blood (not recorded which). CDR3: CASSPGTPNYGYTF. CDR3 coding DNA: TGTGCCAGCAGCCCAGGGACACCTAACTATGGCTACACCTTC.